One sample yielded the 2 T cell receptor beta chains listed below, sequenced in a study of a mutant IDH1 vaccine in newly diagnosed glioma. Clones were read by immunoSEQ multiplex PCR, and TCRdb kept only the in-frame ones, dropping some. The sample includes roughly 30,000 clones, 85% to 90% of them seen just once. Time point noted: week 23, last vaccination. Vaccination used 300 ug of mutant IDH1 20-mer peptide per dose, with topical imiquimod. For these receptors, no antigen is known. The sample in question was PBMCs, obtained from a glioma patient whose treatment included an IDH1 peptide vaccine. The receptors derive from a man in his forties or fifties with glioma.

The gene calls are TRBV2 and TRBJ1-4; 7 bases line up with TRBD1. Germline-derived CDR1 and CDR2 are SNHLY and FYNNEI. V shed 1 base and J 5 bases; nucleotides not matched to a gene: 4. CDR3 length: 15 residues. The CDR3 reads CASSEVGQENEKLFF. Here the CDR3 DNA reads TGTGCCAGCAGTGAAGTCGGACAGGAAAATGAAAAACTGTTTTTT.

The CDR3, as DNA: TGTGCCAGCAGCTTAGAGGGCAGGAACACCGGGGAGCTGTTTTTT. Encoded protein: CASSLEGRNTGELFF. The chain joins TRBV11-2 to TRBJ2-2; D unclear. The length of the CDR3 is 15 residues. Per the germline V gene, CDR1 is SGHAT and CDR2 is FQNNGV. Trimming removed 0 bases at V and 1 base at J, with 6 bases between. Full variable domain (remainder filled in from reference TRBV11-2 and TRBJ2-2): EAGVAQSPRYKIIEKRQSVAFWCNPISGHATLYWYQQILGQGPKLLIQFQNNGVVDDSQLPKDRFSAERLKGVDSTLKIQPAKLEDSAVYLCASSLEGRNTGELFFGEGSRLTVL.